Sequencing of this T cell receptor beta chain was carried out in a study of T cells after yellow fever vaccination. At the level of the study: Preparing low-cell-number fractions relied on SMART-Seq v4 Ultra Low Input. Whole-study results and caveats: Peak timing came faster in the weaker secondary response, day 5 versus 15. Of the clonotypes, a small share occurred in both CD4 and CD8 compartments.

Trimming removed 5 bases from V and 8 bases from J, with 9 bases in between. The V gene's germline CDR1 is SEHNR and CDR2 FQNEAQ (reference sequence). The CDR3 sequence is 11 residues long. Comment on this clonotype: What it binds is unknown.

In making TCR cDNA, 5'RACE template switching added a universal primer site and UMIs to it. Each CDR3 protein is one row after TCRdb ran MiXCR on the 5' RACE reads. Here the sample spans 350,000 to 450,000 distinct CDR3 sequences, around 20% being singletons. The source was PBMCs, collected before the yellow fever booster vaccination. This chain links TRBV7-9 with TRBJ1-2; D gene unclear. The sequence came from a young man who received the YFV17D yellow fever vaccine. The CDR3 region has the DNA TGTGCCAGCAGCGCCTCTGGGGGCTACACCTTC. Protein: CASSASGGYTF.